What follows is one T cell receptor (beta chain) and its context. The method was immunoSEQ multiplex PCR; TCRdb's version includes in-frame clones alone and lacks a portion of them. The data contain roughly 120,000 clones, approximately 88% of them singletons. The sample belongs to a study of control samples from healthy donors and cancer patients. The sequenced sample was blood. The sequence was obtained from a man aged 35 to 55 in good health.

CDR3 coding DNA: TGTGCCAGCAGTGGGGAGACTGAAGCTTTCTTT. Residues: CASSGETEAFF. The chain combines TRBV2 with TRBJ1-1; D is unclear. CDR1 SNHLY and CDR2 FYNNEI come from the germline V gene. The CDR3 has 11 amino acids. Trimming pared 4 bases from V and 5 bases from J, leaving 5 bases between.